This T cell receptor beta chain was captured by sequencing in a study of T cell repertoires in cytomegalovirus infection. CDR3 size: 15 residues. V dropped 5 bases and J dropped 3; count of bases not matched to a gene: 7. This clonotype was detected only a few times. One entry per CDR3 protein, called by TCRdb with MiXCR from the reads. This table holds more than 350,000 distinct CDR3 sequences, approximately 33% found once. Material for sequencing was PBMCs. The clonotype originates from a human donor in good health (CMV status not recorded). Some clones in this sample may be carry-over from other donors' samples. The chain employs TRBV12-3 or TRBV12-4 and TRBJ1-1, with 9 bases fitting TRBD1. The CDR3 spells CASSLRTGADTEAFF. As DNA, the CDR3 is TGTGCCAGCAGTCTAAGGACAGGGGCGGACACTGAAGCTTTCTTT.